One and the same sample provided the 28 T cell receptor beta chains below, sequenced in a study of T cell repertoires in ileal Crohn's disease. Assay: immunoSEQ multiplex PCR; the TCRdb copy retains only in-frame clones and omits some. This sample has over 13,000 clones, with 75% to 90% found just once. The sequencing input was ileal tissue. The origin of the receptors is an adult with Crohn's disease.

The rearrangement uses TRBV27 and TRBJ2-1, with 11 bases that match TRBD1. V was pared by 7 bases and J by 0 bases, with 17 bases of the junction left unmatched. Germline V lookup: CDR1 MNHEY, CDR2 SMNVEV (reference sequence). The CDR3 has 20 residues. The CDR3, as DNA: TGTGCCAGCAAGAGCCGAAGGACAGGGGGCAGGACCAGCTCCTACAATGAGCAGTTCTTC. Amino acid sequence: CASKSRRTGGRTSSYNEQFF.

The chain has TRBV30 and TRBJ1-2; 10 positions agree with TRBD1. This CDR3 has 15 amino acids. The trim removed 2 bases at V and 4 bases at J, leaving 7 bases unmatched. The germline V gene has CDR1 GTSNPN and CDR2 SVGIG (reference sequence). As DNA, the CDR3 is TGTGCCTGGAGTTCCCCGACAGGGGGCGGCTATGGCTACACCTTC. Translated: CAWSSPTGGGYGYTF.

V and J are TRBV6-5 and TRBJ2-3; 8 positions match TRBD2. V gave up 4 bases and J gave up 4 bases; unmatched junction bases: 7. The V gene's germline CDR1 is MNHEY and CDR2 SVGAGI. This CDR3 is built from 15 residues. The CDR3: CASSSLGGASDTQYF. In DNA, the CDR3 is TGTGCCAGCAGTTCCCTCGGGGGGGCCTCAGATACGCAGTATTTT.

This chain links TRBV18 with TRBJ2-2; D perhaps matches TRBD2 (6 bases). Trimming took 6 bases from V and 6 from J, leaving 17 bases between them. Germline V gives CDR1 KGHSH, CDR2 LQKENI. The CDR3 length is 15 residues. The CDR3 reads CASSPRDSSAGELFF. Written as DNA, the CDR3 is TGTGCCAGCTCGCCCCGGGACTCCTCTGCCGGGGAGCTGTTTTTT.

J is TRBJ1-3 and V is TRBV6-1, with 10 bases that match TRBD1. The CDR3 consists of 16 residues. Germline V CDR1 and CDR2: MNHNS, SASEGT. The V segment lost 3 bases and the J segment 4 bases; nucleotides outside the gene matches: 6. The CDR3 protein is CASSDGTGDGGNTIYF. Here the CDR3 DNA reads TGTGCCAGCAGTGACGGGACAGGGGACGGCGGAAACACCATATATTTT.

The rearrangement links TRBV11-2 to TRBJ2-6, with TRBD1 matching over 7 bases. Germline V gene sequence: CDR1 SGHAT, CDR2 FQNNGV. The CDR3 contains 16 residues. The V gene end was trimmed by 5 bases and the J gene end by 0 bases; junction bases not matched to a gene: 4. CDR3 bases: TGTGCCAGCAGCCCGGGACAGCTCTCTGGGGCCAACGTCCTGACTTTC. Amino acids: CASSPGQLSGANVLTF.

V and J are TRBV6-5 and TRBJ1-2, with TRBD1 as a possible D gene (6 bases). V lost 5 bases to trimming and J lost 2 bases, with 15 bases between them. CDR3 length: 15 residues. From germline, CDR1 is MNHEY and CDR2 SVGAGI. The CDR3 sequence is CASSPTPGENYGYTF. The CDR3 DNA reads TGTGCCAGCAGTCCTACCCCAGGGGAGAACTATGGCTACACCTTC.

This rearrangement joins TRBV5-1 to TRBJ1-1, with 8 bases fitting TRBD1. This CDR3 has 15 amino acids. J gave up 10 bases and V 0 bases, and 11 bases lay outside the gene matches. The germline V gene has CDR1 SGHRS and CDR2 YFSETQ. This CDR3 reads CASSLVDRDSGRAFF. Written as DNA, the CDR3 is TGCGCCAGCAGCTTGGTGGACAGGGATTCGGGTAGAGCTTTCTTT.

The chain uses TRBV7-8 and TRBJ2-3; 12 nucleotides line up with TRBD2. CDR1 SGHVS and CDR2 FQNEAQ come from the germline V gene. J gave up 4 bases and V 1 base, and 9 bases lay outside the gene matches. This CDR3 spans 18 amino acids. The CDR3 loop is CASSLVARLAGGADTQYF. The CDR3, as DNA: TGTGCCAGCAGCTTAGTAGCTCGCCTAGCGGGAGGGGCAGATACGCAGTATTTT.

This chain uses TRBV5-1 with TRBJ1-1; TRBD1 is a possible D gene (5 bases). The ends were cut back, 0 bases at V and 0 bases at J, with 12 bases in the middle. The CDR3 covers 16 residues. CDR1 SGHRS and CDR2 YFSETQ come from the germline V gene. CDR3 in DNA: TGCGCCAGCAGCTTGGGTTCCAGGGCCCTGAACACTGAAGCTTTCTTT. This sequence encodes CASSLGSRALNTEAFF.

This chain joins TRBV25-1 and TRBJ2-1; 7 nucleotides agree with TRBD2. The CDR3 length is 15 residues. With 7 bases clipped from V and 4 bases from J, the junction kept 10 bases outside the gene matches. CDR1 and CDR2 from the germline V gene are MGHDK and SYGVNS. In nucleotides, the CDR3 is TGTGCCAGCACTACCAATTTGGGAGGGTACAATGAGCAGTTCTTC. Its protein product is CASTTNLGGYNEQFF.

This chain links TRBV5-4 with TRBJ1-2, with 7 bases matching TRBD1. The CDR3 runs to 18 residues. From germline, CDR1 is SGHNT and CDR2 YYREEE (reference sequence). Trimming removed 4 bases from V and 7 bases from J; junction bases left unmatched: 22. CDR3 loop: CASSRNLRDSGGNPGYTF. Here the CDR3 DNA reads TGTGCCAGCAGCCGAAATTTAAGGGACAGCGGGGGGAATCCTGGCTACACCTTC.

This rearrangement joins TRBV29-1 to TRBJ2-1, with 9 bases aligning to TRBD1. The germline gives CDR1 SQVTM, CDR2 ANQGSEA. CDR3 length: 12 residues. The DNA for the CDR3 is TGCGCCGCCGGGACAGGGAGGGATGAGCAGTTCTTC. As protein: CAAGTGRDEQFF.

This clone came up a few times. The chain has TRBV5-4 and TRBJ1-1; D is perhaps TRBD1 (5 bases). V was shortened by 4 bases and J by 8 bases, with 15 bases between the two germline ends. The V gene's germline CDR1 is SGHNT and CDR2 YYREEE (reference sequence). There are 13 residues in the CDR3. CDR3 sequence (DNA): TGTGCCAGCAGCCAGACAGAAAATAAAGAAGCTTTCTTT. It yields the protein CASSQTENKEAFF.

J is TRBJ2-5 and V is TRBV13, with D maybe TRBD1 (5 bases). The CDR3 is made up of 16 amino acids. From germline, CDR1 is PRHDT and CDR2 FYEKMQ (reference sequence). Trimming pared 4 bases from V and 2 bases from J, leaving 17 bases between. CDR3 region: CASSSLGQGGQETQYF. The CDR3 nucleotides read TGTGCCAGCAGCTCCCTGGGGCAGGGTGGGCAAGAGACCCAGTACTTC.

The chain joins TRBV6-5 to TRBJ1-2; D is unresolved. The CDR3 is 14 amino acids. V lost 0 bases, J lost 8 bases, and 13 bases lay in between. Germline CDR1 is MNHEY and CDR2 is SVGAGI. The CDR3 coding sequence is TGTGCCAGCAGTTACTCAGTAATCCCAGGCGGCTACACCTTC. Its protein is CASSYSVIPGGYTF.

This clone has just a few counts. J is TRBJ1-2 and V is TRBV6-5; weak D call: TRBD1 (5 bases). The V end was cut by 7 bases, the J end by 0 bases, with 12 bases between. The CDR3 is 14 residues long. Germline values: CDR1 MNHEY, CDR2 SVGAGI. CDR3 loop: CASTNGGSNYGYTF. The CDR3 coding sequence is TGTGCCAGCACCAACGGGGGTTCTAACTATGGCTACACCTTC.

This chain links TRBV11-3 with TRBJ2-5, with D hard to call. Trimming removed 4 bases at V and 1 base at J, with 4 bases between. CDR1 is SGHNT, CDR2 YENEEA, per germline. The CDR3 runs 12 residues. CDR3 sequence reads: CASSSFQETQYF. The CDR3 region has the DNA TGTGCCAGCAGCTCATTCCAAGAGACCCAGTACTTC.

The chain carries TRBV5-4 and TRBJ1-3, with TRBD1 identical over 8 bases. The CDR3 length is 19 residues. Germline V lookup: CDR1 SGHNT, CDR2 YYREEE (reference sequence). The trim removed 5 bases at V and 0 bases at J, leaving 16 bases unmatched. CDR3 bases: TGTGCCAGCAGTTCCGGGACAGGACGTGAAGGAACCTCTGGAAACACCATATATTTT. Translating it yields CASSSGTGREGTSGNTIYF.

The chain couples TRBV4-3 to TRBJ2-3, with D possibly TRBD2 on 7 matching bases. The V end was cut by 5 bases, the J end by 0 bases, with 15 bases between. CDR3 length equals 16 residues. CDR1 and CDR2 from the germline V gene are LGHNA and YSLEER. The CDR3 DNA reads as TGCGCCAGCAGCGCCCTAGGGGGGGCCAGCACAGATACGCAGTATTTT. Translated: CASSALGGASTDTQYF.

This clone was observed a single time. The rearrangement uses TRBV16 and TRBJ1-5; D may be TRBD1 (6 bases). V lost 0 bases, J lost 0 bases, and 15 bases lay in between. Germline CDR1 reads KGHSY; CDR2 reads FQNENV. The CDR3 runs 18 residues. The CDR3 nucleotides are TGTGCCAGCAGCCAATCAGTCAGGGGCCCCTATAGCAATCAGCCCCAGCATTTT. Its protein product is CASSQSVRGPYSNQPQHF.

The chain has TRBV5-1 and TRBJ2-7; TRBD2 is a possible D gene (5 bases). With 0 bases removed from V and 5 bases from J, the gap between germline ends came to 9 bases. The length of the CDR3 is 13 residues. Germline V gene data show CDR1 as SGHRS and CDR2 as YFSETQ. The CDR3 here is CASSLAGVHEQYF. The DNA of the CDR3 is TGCGCCAGCAGCTTGGCCGGGGTGCACGAGCAGTACTTC.

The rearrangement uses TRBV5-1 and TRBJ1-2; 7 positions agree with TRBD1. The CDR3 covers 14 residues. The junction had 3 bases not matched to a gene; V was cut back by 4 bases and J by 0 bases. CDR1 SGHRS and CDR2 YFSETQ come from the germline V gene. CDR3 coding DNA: TGCGCCAGCAGCCGGGACAGCCCTAACTATGGCTACACCTTC. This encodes CASSRDSPNYGYTF.

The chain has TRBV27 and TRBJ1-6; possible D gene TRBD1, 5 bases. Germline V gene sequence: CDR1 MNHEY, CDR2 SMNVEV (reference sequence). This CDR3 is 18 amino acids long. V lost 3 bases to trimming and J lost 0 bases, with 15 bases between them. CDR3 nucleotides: TGTGCCAGCAGTTTGGGGCAGGCCTTAACCTCCTATAATTCACCCCTCCACTTT. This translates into CASSLGQALTSYNSPLHF.

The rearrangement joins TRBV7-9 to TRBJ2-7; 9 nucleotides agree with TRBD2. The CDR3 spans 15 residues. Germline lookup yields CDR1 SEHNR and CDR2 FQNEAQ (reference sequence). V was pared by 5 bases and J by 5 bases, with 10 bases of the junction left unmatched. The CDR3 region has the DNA TGTGCCAGCAGCCCCGGCGTAGCGGGAGACAACGAGCAGTACGTC. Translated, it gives CASSPGVAGDNEQYV.

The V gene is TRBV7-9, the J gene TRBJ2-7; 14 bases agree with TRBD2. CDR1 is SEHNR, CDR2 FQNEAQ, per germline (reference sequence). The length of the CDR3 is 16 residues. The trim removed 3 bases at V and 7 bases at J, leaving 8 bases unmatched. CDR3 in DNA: TGTGCCAGCAGCTTTGGGACTAGCGGGAGTATGGGGGAGCAGTACGTC. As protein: CASSFGTSGSMGEQYV.

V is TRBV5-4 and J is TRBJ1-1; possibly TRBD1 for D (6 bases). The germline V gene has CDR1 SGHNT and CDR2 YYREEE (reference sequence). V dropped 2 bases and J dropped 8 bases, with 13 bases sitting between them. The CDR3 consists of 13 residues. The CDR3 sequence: CASSLQGRGEAFF. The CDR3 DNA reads TGTGCCAGCAGCTTACAGGGTCGGGGCGAAGCTTTCTTT.

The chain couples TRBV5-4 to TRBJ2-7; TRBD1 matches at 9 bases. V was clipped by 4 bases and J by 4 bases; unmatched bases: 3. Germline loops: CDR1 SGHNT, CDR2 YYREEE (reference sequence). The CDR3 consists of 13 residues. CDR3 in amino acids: CASSGQGSYEQYF. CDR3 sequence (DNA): TGTGCCAGCAGCGGACAGGGGTCGTACGAGCAGTACTTC.